These 5 T cell receptor beta chains originate from one sample sequenced in a study of cytomegalovirus exposure and HLA in healthy donors. PCR involved 60 Vbeta and 13 Jbeta primers. The assay was immunoSEQ multiplex PCR, and TCRdb's table has in-frame clones only and misses some. The sample includes around 300,000 clones, approximately 70% of them seen just once. The sequenced sample was PBMCs. The receptors here all came from a female donor in good health and CMV-seronegative.

This clone is a singleton in its sample. This sequence joins TRBV4-1 and TRBJ1-1, with TRBD1 matching 8 bases. V was clipped by 6 bases and J by 8 bases; unmatched bases: 8. Germline CDR1 reads MGHRA; CDR2 reads YSYEKL. The CDR3 totals 13 residues. The DNA for the CDR3 is TGCGCCAGCAGAGCGGACAGGGCCAGAGAAGCTTTCTTT. Amino acid sequence: CASRADRAREAFF.

This clone came up a few times. This chain uses TRBV20-1 with TRBJ2-1; D is unclear. The CDR3 length is 11 residues. Germline V lookup: CDR1 DFQATT, CDR2 SNEGSKA (reference sequence). V shed 3 bases and J shed 3 bases, with 3 bases lying between them. Here the CDR3 reads CSASLYNEQFF. The CDR3 region has the DNA TGCAGTGCTAGTCTCTACAATGAGCAGTTCTTC.

The rearrangement uses TRBV15 and TRBJ2-7; D remains ambiguous. The CDR3 length is 10 residues. V was shortened by 4 bases and J by 7 bases, with 5 bases between the two germline ends. Germline values: CDR1 LNHNV, CDR2 YYDKDF (reference sequence). The CDR3 here is CATSKQEQYF. In DNA, the CDR3 is TGTGCCACCAGCAAACAGGAGCAGTACTTC.

The rearrangement links TRBV6-1 to TRBJ2-7; 9 bases are shared with TRBD1. V was pared by 5 bases and J by 5 bases, with 4 bases of the junction left unmatched. The CDR3 contains 13 residues. Germline V gene lookup returns CDR1 MNHNS and CDR2 SASEGT. The CDR3: CASSRTGDHEQYF. CDR3 DNA sequence: TGTGCCAGCAGTCGGACAGGGGACCACGAGCAGTACTTC.

The genes are TRBV10-2 and TRBJ2-5, with 7 bases identical to TRBD1. The CDR3 is 15 amino acids. V trimming: 2 bases; J trimming: 2 bases; junction bases outside the gene matches: 5. Germline V CDR1 and CDR2: WSHSY, SAAADI. The CDR3 DNA is TGCGCCAGCAGTGAGCAGGGACAGCTACAAGAGACCCAGTACTTC. Residues: CASSEQGQLQETQYF.